This T cell receptor (beta chain) was sequenced for a study of naive and memory T cell subsets. General study findings and limits: Especially in CD8 cells, naive repertoires contained a few larger clonotypes, possibly CD45RA-re-expressing memory cells.

The beta constant-region primer was an equimolar mix of two oligonucleotides covering TRBC1 and TRBC2. Four rounds of PCR amplified the ligated cDNA using nested alpha and beta constant-region primers plus SP2. A single record per CDR3 protein comes from TCRdb applying MiXCR to the UMI-ligation and nested PCR reads. The sample holds 140,000 to 150,000 distinct CDR3 sequences, roughly 23% seen once. CDR1 is LNHDA and CDR2 is SQIVND in the germline V gene (reference sequence). The V end was cut by 6 bases, the J end by 7 bases, with 16 bases between. The CDR3 loop spans 13 amino acids. In this sample, this clonotype turned up a few times. Its cognate antigen is unknown.

The rearrangement uses TRBV19 and TRBJ2-7; a possible D gene is TRBD1 (6 bases). The receptor's source is a human donor in good health. The sample consisted of naive CD4+ T cells from blood. The CDR3 sequence is CASRSTGLVEQYF. The DNA for the CDR3 is TGTGCCAGTAGGTCGACAGGTTTGGTGGAGCAGTACTTC.